This TCR beta chain is from a study of blood T cell repertoires in COVID-19. Study information: COVID-19 samples collected from the United States, Italy and Spain covered acute and convalescent phases.

Produced via immunoSEQ multiplex PCR; TCRdb's table is partial and in-frame only. Of approximately 500,000 clones in the sample, 85% to 90% were seen once. Material: peripheral blood. This clonotype was sampled from a woman aged 45-65 years with COVID-19, enrolled during active disease.

Here the CDR3 DNA reads TGTGCCAGCGGGAGGACCGATGGCTACACCTTC. Amino acid sequence: CASGRTDGYTF. The genes are TRBV6-5 and TRBJ1-2, with D unclear. CDR3 length: 11 residues. Germline V CDR1 and CDR2: MNHEY, SVGAGI. V was pared by 8 bases and J by 6 bases, with 10 bases between.